This TCR beta chain derives from a study of CD8+ T cells in alopecia areata. Study-wide points: TCR sharing was clearer in mice than between patients, perhaps partly owing to patient HLA diversity. Sequenced scalp T cells also include alphabeta T cells resident in normal skin.

This clone was seen once. Its matching antigen is unknown. Cell sorting was applied to PBMCs, and CD4+ and CD8+ T cells were collected. Isolated RNA was reverse transcribed into cDNA used as the sequencing template. Produced via immunoSEQ multiplex PCR; TCRdb's table is partial and in-frame only. The repertoire holds over 150,000 clones, approximately 60% seen once, with 4.9% in the top ten. Trimming took off 1 base at V and 5 bases at J, with 11 bases between the two ends. The CDR3 has 14 residues. The germline CDR1 and CDR2 sequences are SGHAT and FQNNGV. This chain uses TRBV11-2 with TRBJ2-5; D unclear. Sequencing was carried out using CD8+ T cells sorted from blood. The receptor was derived from a human donor in good health. This CDR3 is CASSLAGVGETQYF. The CDR3, as DNA: TGTGCCAGCAGCTTAGCTGGGGTGGGGGAGACCCAGTACTTC.